The sequence of this TCR beta chain was determined in a study of Ad26.COV2.S vaccination and SARS-CoV-2 variants. Findings of the study overall: Vaccinees reportedly had broad spike-specific CD8+ and CD4+ T cell responses.

Germline V gives CDR1 GTSNPN, CDR2 SVGIG (reference sequence). Trimming shortened V by 0 bases and J by 4 bases, and 21 bases separated the two germline ends. This CDR3 has 17 amino acids. Documented treatment: 19 received Ad26.COV2.S at low or high dose, single or two shots; several received placebo; per-sample allocation not given. Material that was analyzed had been drawn on day 63 after the first vaccine or placebo injection. Within Boston, the person who donated was an adult of 18-55 years. The shot given was an Ad26 vector that makes Wuhan-strain SARS-CoV-2 spike. Sequencing was performed with immunoSEQ multiplex PCR; in TCRdb, only in-frame clones are kept and a portion is missing. The sample includes roughly 420,000 clones, roughly nine tenths seen only once; the top ten take 2.5% to 3%. As concerns this clone: Its target is not known.

Sequencing was performed on peripheral blood, taken in a trial of Ad26.COV2.S vaccine versus placebo. The rearrangement links TRBV30 to TRBJ1-1; TRBD1 is a possible D gene (6 bases). This TCR came from a person aged 18-60 years who received the Ad26.COV2.S COVID-19 vaccine or a placebo. The CDR3, as DNA: TGTGCCTGGAGTGTTTCCAGGGGTTGGGTACGGGGCACTGAAGCTTTCTTT. Its protein product is CAWSVSRGWVRGTEAFF.